Each of the 20 T cell receptor beta chains below was sequenced from the same sample in a study of T cells after yellow fever vaccination. In TCRdb, the 5' RACE reads were re-called with MiXCR into one record per CDR3 protein. The sample includes under 70,000 distinct CDR3 sequences, 7.1% of them seen just once. Sequencing was performed on CD8+ T cells sorted from PBMCs, taken on the day of the first yellow fever vaccination. These receptors were obtained from a man aged 18 to 35 who received the YFV17D yellow fever vaccine.

This rearrangement joins TRBV20-1 to TRBJ2-5; 9 bases line up with TRBD1. This CDR3 spans 16 amino acids. Germline-derived CDR1 and CDR2 are DFQATT and SNEGSKA (reference sequence). The ends lost 2 bases at V and 1 base at J; junction bases unmatched: 8. The CDR3 nucleotides are TGCAGTGCTAGATCGCTCTCGGACAGGGGCCAAGAGACCCAGTACTTC. This encodes CSARSLSDRGQETQYF.

This clonotype was picked up many times. This chain uses TRBV6-5 with TRBJ1-5, with a possible D match to TRBD1 (6 bases). The length of the CDR3 is 13 residues. The germline V and J ends were trimmed by 4 bases and 11 bases, with 15 bases remaining between them. Germline CDR1 and CDR2: MNHEY and SVGAGI. The CDR3, as DNA: TGTGCCAGCAGTTCGCCCGGGGGCTTGACCCAGCATTTT. It codes for CASSSPGGLTQHF.

This clonotype occurred many times. The chain recombines TRBV6-5 with TRBJ1-1; D may be TRBD1 (5 bases). V was trimmed by 3 bases and J by 5 bases, leaving 10 bases between them. Germline V gives CDR1 MNHEY, CDR2 SVGAGI. The CDR3 length is 13 residues. The CDR3 here is CASSYRDQTEAFF. In nucleotides, the CDR3 is TGTGCCAGCAGTTATCGGGACCAGACTGAAGCTTTCTTT.

This clonotype was observed a handful of times. V is TRBV11-2 and J is TRBJ2-7; perhaps TRBD1 as D (5 bases). V lost 1 base and J lost 3, with 19 bases in between. CDR1 and CDR2 from the germline V gene are SGHAT and FQNNGV. CDR3 length equals 17 residues. The CDR3 DNA is TGTGCCAGCAGCTTAGCCTCTTTCAACCGACAGAACTACGAGCAGTACGTC. Amino acids: CASSLASFNRQNYEQYV.

The rearrangement links TRBV6-2 or TRBV6-3 to TRBJ1-5, with D perhaps TRBD1 (5 bases). The CDR3 is 21 residues long. Trimming left V 7 bases short and J 3 bases short, with 34 bases between. Germline CDR1 MNHEY, CDR2 SVGEGT. The CDR3 loop reads CASIPRRRGPPTKLTNQPQHF. For the CDR3, the DNA is TGTGCCAGCATCCCAAGGCGGCGGGGACCACCAACAAAACTGACCAATCAGCCCCAGCATTTT.

In its sample, this clonotype was seen many times. The CDR3: CASSGGQGAADTQYF. CDR3 nucleotides: TGTGCCAGCAGCGGCGGACAGGGGGCGGCAGATACGCAGTATTTT. The chain uses TRBV5-6 and TRBJ2-3, with 11 bases aligning to TRBD1. Per germline, CDR1 SGHDT and CDR2 YYEEEE. This CDR3 has 15 residues. Trimming cost V 4 bases and J 4 bases; bases outside gene matches: 5.

This clonotype was observed a handful of times. The chain combines TRBV25-1 with TRBJ2-1; TRBD2 matches at 8 bases. Germline V gene sequence: CDR1 MGHDK, CDR2 SYGVNS. The trim removed 6 bases at V and 6 bases at J, leaving 4 bases unmatched. The CDR3 runs to 13 residues. The CDR3 reads CASSAGLVNEQFF. CDR3 bases: TGTGCCAGCAGCGCGGGACTAGTCAATGAGCAGTTCTTC. Full variable domain (rest looked up from reference TRBV25-1 and TRBJ2-1): EADIYQTPRYLVIGTGKKITLECSQTMGHDKMYWYQQDPGMELHLIHYSYGVNSTEKGDLSSESTVSRIRTEHFPLTLESARPSHTSQYLCASSAGLVNEQFFGPGTRLTVL.

This clonotype turned up a few times. The V gene is TRBV3-1, the J gene TRBJ2-7; D not resolved. The CDR3 runs to 16 residues. The V end was cut by 0 bases, the J end by 2 bases, with 14 bases between. Germline CDR1 reads LGHDT; CDR2 reads YNNKEL (reference sequence). The CDR3 reads CASSQDLPPATYEQYV. The DNA for the CDR3 is TGTGCCAGCAGCCAAGATTTACCGCCTGCTACCTACGAGCAGTACGTC.

The chain combines TRBV15 with TRBJ2-1, with D tentatively TRBD2 (5 bases). Per the germline V gene, CDR1 is LNHNV and CDR2 is YYDKDF (reference sequence). Trimming left V 4 bases short and J 1 base short, with 5 bases between. This CDR3 has 13 residues. CDR3 nucleotides: TGTGCCACCAGCACGGGGTCCTACAATGAGCAGTTCTTC. Amino acid sequence: CATSTGSYNEQFF.

This clonotype appeared a few times. This chain connects TRBV7-2 to TRBJ2-7; D possibly corresponds to TRBD1 (5 bases). V was shortened by 2 bases and J by 1 base, with 9 bases between the two germline ends. This CDR3 region has 14 residues. CDR1 and CDR2 (germline): SGHTA, FQGNSA. CDR3 region: CASSLRTRSYEQYF. CDR3 coding DNA: TGTGCCAGCAGCTTACGGACACGGTCCTACGAGCAGTACTTC.

This clonotype was seen a few times. CDR3 nucleotide sequence: TGTGCCAGCAGTCCGATTGGGCAGAACACCGGGGAGCTGTTTTTT. This codes for CASSPIGQNTGELFF. This rearrangement joins TRBV6-2 or TRBV6-3 to TRBJ2-2; no firm D call. Germline V gene lookup returns CDR1 MNHEY and CDR2 SVGEGT. V was shortened by 5 bases and J by 1 base, with 11 bases between the two germline ends. The CDR3 is made up of 15 amino acids.

This chain uses TRBV3-1 with TRBJ1-3, with 9 nucleotides matching TRBD1. Looked up from germline, CDR1 is LGHDT and CDR2 is YNNKEL (reference sequence). The CDR3 has 18 residues. V shed 4 bases, J shed 1 base, and the junction held 11 bases outside the gene matches. Written as DNA, the CDR3 is TGTGCCAGCAGCCCCGACGTGGGACAGGGACCATCTGGAAACACCATATATTTT. It codes for CASSPDVGQGPSGNTIYF.

The sample holds many counts of this clonotype. The J gene is TRBJ2-3, the V gene TRBV4-1, with TRBD2 matching 9 bases. Unmatched junction bases numbered 13, after V lost 0 bases and J lost 6 bases. Germline V lookup: CDR1 MGHRA, CDR2 YSYEKL. This CDR3 has 18 amino acids. This chain's CDR3 is CASSQDRASGGPVDTQYF. CDR3 nucleotides: TGCGCCAGCAGCCAAGATCGGGCGAGCGGGGGGCCCGTGGATACGCAGTATTTT.

By frequency in the sample, this clonotype is medium-sized. The V call is TRBV12-3 or TRBV12-4, the J call TRBJ2-3; possibly TRBD2 for D (6 bases). The CDR3 runs 14 residues. V lost 8 bases and J lost 4, with 16 bases in between. This CDR3 reads CASELYAGSDTQYF. CDR3 in DNA: TGTGCCAGCGAGTTATACGCGGGGTCAGATACGCAGTATTTT.

This clonotype showed up many times. This sequence joins TRBV20-1 and TRBJ2-3, with 7 bases lining up with TRBD2. Germline trimming cut 3 bases from V and 5 bases from J; bases unmatched to any gene: 11. This CDR3 has 15 residues. CDR1 and CDR2 from the germline V gene are DFQATT and SNEGSKA (reference sequence). The CDR3: CSARSGAHLGDTQYF. The CDR3 region has the DNA TGCAGTGCTAGGAGCGGGGCACACCTGGGAGATACGCAGTATTTT.

This clonotype was observed many times. The V gene is TRBV7-9, the J gene TRBJ2-5; a possible D gene is TRBD1 (7 bases). The V and J ends lost 5 bases and 4 bases respectively, with 17 bases between them. This CDR3 is built from 15 residues. CDR1 and CDR2 (germline): SEHNR, FQNEAQ (reference sequence). CDR3 sequence: CASSRRLGDRETQYF. In DNA form, the CDR3 reads TGTGCCAGCAGCCGGAGACTAGGGGACAGAGAGACCCAGTACTTC.

In regard to this clonotype: Possible read error: a much larger clone is one base away. The chain carries TRBV5-1 and TRBJ2-1; D ambiguous. Looked up from germline, CDR1 is SGHRS and CDR2 is YFSETQ. This CDR3 region has 13 residues. With 0 bases removed from V and 10 bases from J, the gap between germline ends came to 11 bases. The CDR3, as DNA: TGCGCCAGCAGCTTGGGTGGGATTAGGGAGCAGTTCTTC. Amino acids: CASSLGGIREQFF.

This clonotype came up a few times. The V gene is TRBV7-9, the J gene TRBJ2-3; TRBD1 aligns across 8 bases. Germline trimming cut 5 bases from V and 5 bases from J; bases unmatched to any gene: 9. CDR3 length equals 15 residues. Germline lookup yields CDR1 SEHNR and CDR2 FQNEAQ (reference sequence). The CDR3 sequence: CASSESGGSGDTQYF. The CDR3, as DNA: TGTGCCAGCAGCGAGTCAGGGGGCTCGGGAGATACGCAGTATTTT.

This clonotype appeared a few times. This chain uses TRBV12-3 or TRBV12-4 with TRBJ2-7; D unclear. The CDR3 runs to 13 residues. Trimming left V 7 bases short and J 4 bases short, with 14 bases between. This CDR3 reads CASTAPQNYEQYV. As DNA, the CDR3 is TGTGCCAGCACAGCCCCCCAGAATTACGAGCAGTACGTC.

This chain links TRBV7-9 with TRBJ2-5; 11 bases fit TRBD1. V lost 5 bases to trimming and J lost 5 bases; unmatched junction nucleotides: 10. This CDR3 has 16 amino acids. Germline V lookup: CDR1 SEHNR, CDR2 FQNEAQ (reference sequence). The CDR3 protein is CASSGGQGAGWETQYF. The CDR3 nucleotides are TGTGCCAGCAGCGGCGGACAGGGGGCCGGTTGGGAGACCCAGTACTTC.